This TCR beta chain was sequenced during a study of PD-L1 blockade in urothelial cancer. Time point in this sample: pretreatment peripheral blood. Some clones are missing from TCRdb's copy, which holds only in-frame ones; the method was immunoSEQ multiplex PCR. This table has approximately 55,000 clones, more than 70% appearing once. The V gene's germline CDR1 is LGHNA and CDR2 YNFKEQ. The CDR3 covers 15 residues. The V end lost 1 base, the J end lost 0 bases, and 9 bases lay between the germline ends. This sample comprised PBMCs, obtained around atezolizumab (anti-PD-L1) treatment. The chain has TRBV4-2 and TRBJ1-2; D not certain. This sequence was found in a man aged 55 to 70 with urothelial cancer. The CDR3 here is CASSQVRGSNYGYTF. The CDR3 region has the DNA TGTGCCAGCAGCCAAGTTAGAGGATCTAACTATGGCTACACCTTC.